This TCR beta chain came from a study of cytomegalovirus exposure and HLA in healthy donors. This clone was detected a few times. Primers for the PCR totalled 60 Vbeta and 13 Jbeta. The data were produced by immunoSEQ multiplex PCR, yet TCRdb's version contains in-frame clones alone and is incomplete. Of around 140,000 clones in the sample, 75% to 90% were seen once. Trimming took 3 bases from V and 5 from J, leaving 10 bases between them. The CDR3 loop spans 13 amino acids. Germline V lookup: CDR1 SGHNT, CDR2 YENEEA. The V call is TRBV11-3, the J call TRBJ1-1; D possibly corresponds to TRBD1 (5 bases). The sample taken for sequencing was PBMCs. This clonotype originated in a man aged 35-49 years in good health and CMV-seronegative. Here the CDR3 reads CASSFQGSTEAFF. The CDR3 DNA sequence: TGTGCCAGCAGCTTTCAGGGCTCGACTGAAGCTTTCTTT. Full variable domain (rest looked up from reference TRBV11-3 and TRBJ1-1): EAGVVQSPRYKIIEKKQPVAFWCNPISGHNTLYWYLQNLGQGPELLIRYENEEAVDDSQLPKDRFSAERLKGVDSTLKIQPAELGDSAVYLCASSFQGSTEAFFGQGTRLTVV.